This record concerns one TCR beta chain sequence. TCRdb fed the 5' RACE reads into MiXCR, producing one record per CDR3 protein. The sample includes 510,000 or so distinct CDR3 sequences, roughly 15% of them seen just once. This specimen comes from a study of identical twins. Trimming took 1 base from V and 9 from J, leaving 18 bases between them. The CDR3 has 15 residues. The data were also submitted as part of a second study, on yellow fever vaccine responses in identical twins.

This receptor was identified in a young woman in good health. The source material was CD4+ T cells sorted from blood. The rearrangement links TRBV12-3 or TRBV12-4 to TRBJ1-1; D uncertain. Written as DNA, the CDR3 is TGTGCCAGCAGTTTAGGAGCCCTCGGGCAGAACCAAGCTTTCTTT. This gives the protein CASSLGALGQNQAFF.